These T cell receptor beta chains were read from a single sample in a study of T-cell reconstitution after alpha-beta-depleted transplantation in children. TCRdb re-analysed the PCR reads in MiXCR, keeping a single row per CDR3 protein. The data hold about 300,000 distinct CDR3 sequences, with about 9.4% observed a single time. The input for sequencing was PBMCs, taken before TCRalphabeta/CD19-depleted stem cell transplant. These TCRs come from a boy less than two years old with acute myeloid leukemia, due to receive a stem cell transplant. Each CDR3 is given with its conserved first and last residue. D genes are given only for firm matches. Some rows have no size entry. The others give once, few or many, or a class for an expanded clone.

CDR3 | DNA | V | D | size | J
CAISETGGSYEQYF | TGTGCCATCAGTGAGACAGGGGGCTCCTACGAGCAGTACTTC | TRBV10-3 | TRBD1 | many | TRBJ2-7
CASSELGAGPAEQYF | TGTGCCAGCTCCGAATTAGGGGCAGGGCCTGCGGAGCAGTACTTC | TRBV18 | NA | NA | TRBJ2-7
CASSRTVDEKLFF | TGTGCCAGCAGTAGGACAGTTGATGAAAAACTGTTTTTT | TRBV6-5 | NA | many | TRBJ1-4
CASSLTGMKETQYF | TGTGCCAGCAGCTTGACAGGGATGAAAGAGACCCAGTACTTC | TRBV7-3 | TRBD1 | few | TRBJ2-5
CASQGYYNEQFF | TGTGCCTCCCAGGGGTACTACAATGAGCAGTTCTTC | TRBV7-6 | NA | once | TRBJ2-1
CASSLEGRAYNEQFF | TGTGCCAGCAGCTTAGAGGGGCGCGCGTACAATGAGCAGTTCTTC | TRBV7-6 | NA | NA | TRBJ2-1
CASRTSSGGPYNEQFF | TGCGCCAGCAGGACCAGTAGCGGGGGACCCTACAATGAGCAGTTCTTC | TRBV5-1 | TRBD2 | many | TRBJ2-1
CSVSRGLSNQPQHF | TGCAGCGTGTCCAGGGGGCTGAGCAATCAGCCCCAGCATTTT | TRBV29-1 | TRBD1 | many | TRBJ1-5
CATSRDPRAGKLFF | TGTGCCACCAGCAGAGATCCCAGAGCCGGAAAACTGTTTTTT | TRBV15 | NA | many | TRBJ1-4
CASSLVVVGANVLTF | TGTGCCAGCAGTTTAGTGGTAGTTGGGGCCAACGTCCTGACTTTC | TRBV12-3/TRBV12-4 | NA | few | TRBJ2-6
CASSLQGSGQPQHF | TGTGCCAGCAGCTTACAAGGGTCGGGCCAGCCCCAGCATTTT | TRBV7-8 | NA | many | TRBJ1-5
CAISESTSGSADTQYF | TGTGCCATCAGTGAGTCGACTAGCGGGAGTGCAGATACGCAGTATTTT | TRBV10-3 | TRBD2 | many | TRBJ2-3
CASRSDSSPSYNEQFF | TGTGCCAGCAGGTCGGACAGTTCCCCCTCCTACAATGAGCAGTTCTTC | TRBV28 | NA | many | TRBJ2-1
CSAQFDSALEKLFF | TGCAGTGCTCAGTTTGACAGCGCCCTTGAAAAACTGTTTTTT | TRBV20-1 | NA | many | TRBJ1-4
CASSSFGTGTYEQYF | TGTGCCAGTAGTTCCTTCGGGACTGGGACCTACGAGCAGTACTTC | TRBV19 | NA | NA | TRBJ2-7
CASSTVILLPLYNEQFF | TGTGCCAGCAGTACGGTGATCCTACTACCTCTCTACAATGAGCAGTTCTTC | TRBV28 | NA | many | TRBJ2-1
CASIGQLNTEAFF | TGCGCCAGCATCGGGCAGCTGAACACTGAAGCTTTCTTT | TRBV5-1 | NA | few | TRBJ1-1
CASSYDQGVNGELFF | TGTGCCAGCAGTTACGATCAGGGGGTAAACGGGGAGCTGTTTTTT | TRBV6-5 | TRBD1 | many | TRBJ2-2
CASSLTKWGSSYEQYF | TGTGCCAGCAGTTTAACGAAGTGGGGGAGCTCCTACGAGCAGTACTTC | TRBV27 | NA | NA | TRBJ2-7
CASSPQRKPYEQYF | TGTGCCAGCAGCCCTCAGCGGAAGCCCTACGAGCAGTACTTC | TRBV5-4 | NA | many | TRBJ2-7
CASSLWREGGQETQYF | TGTGCCAGCAGTTTATGGAGGGAGGGAGGCCAAGAGACCCAGTACTTC | TRBV27 | TRBD2 | many | TRBJ2-5
CASSPEMLLASGRSTDTQYF | TGTGCCAGCAGCCCCGAAATGTTATTAGCCTCGGGGCGTAGCACAGATACGCAGTATTTT | TRBV14 | NA | many | TRBJ2-3
CASSFTGKIGELFF | TGTGCCAGCAGTTTCACAGGGAAAATCGGGGAGCTGTTTTTT | TRBV12-3/TRBV12-4 | NA | many | TRBJ2-2
CSASRADTQYF | TGCAGTGCTAGTCGAGCTGATACGCAGTATTTT | TRBV20-1 | NA | many | TRBJ2-3
CASSFFDRGVYNEQFF | TGTGCCAGCAGCTTTTTCGACAGGGGGGTCTACAATGAGCAGTTCTTC | TRBV7-2 | TRBD1 | many | TRBJ2-1
CASSWTGPHQPQHF | TGTGCCAGCAGTTGGACAGGTCCTCACCAGCCCCAGCATTTT | TRBV12-3/TRBV12-4 | TRBD1 | many | TRBJ1-5
CASRGTVFVGSGYTF | TGTGCCAGCCGCGGGACGGTTTTTGTTGGGAGCGGCTACACCTTC | TRBV27 | NA | NA | TRBJ1-2
CASSLVGARTGELFF | TGTGCCAGCAGCTTAGTGGGGGCACGGACCGGGGAGCTGTTTTTT | TRBV7-9 | NA | many | TRBJ2-2
CASLRREGTDTQYF | TGTGCCAGCTTACGACGGGAAGGCACAGATACGCAGTATTTT | TRBV12-3/TRBV12-4 | NA | many | TRBJ2-3
CASRSSGTGGFKTYEQYF | TGTGCCAGCAGATCCTCCGGGACAGGGGGCTTTAAAACCTACGAGCAGTACTTC | TRBV28 | TRBD1 | many | TRBJ2-7
CASSRDQSQETQYF | TGTGCCAGCAGCCGGGACCAAAGCCAAGAGACCCAGTACTTC | TRBV7-9 | NA | NA | TRBJ2-5
CASSYWDRDTGELFF | TGTGCCAGCAGTTATTGGGACAGGGACACCGGGGAGCTGTTTTTT | TRBV6-2/TRBV6-3 | TRBD1 | NA | TRBJ2-2
CASTLIRRGGIYEQYF | TGTGCCAGCACTCTTATACGACGGGGGGGAATCTACGAGCAGTACTTC | TRBV12-3/TRBV12-4 | TRBD2 | few | TRBJ2-7
CASSKHGHRPQHF | TGTGCCTCCAGCAAGCACGGTCATCGGCCCCAGCATTTT | TRBV3-1 | NA | NA | TRBJ1-5
CASSLLRQGTSYNEQFF | TGTGCCAGCTCACTACTTCGACAGGGGACCTCCTACAATGAGCAGTTCTTC | TRBV18 | TRBD1 | many | TRBJ2-1
CASSLAGRGQPQHF | TGTGCCAGCAGCTTAGCAGGGAGAGGTCAGCCCCAGCATTTT | TRBV7-2 | NA | many | TRBJ1-5
CASSYGIGTINYGYTF | TGTGCCAGCAGTTACGGAATCGGGACAATAAACTATGGCTACACCTTC | TRBV6-5 | NA | NA | TRBJ1-2
CASNSRDRFTDTQYF | TGTGCCAGCAACTCCCGGGACCGCTTCACAGATACGCAGTATTTT | TRBV11-1 | NA | many | TRBJ2-3
CSAGGVPSTQYF | TGCAGTGCTGGGGGGGTTCCGTCGACCCAGTACTTC | TRBV20-1 | TRBD2 | NA | TRBJ2-5
CASSLRDRGDIQYF | TGTGCCAGCAGCTTACGGGACAGAGGGGACATTCAGTACTTC | TRBV7-9 | TRBD1 | many | TRBJ2-4
CASSKQGQYSNQPQHF | TGTGCCAGCAGCAAACAGGGCCAATATAGCAATCAGCCCCAGCATTTT | TRBV7-2 | NA | many | TRBJ1-5
CASSSGTGEETQYF | TGCGCCAGCAGTTCCGGGACAGGGGAAGAGACCCAGTACTTC | TRBV5-1 | TRBD1 | many | TRBJ2-5